Included here is one T cell receptor (beta chain) sequence, with context. These data are taken from a study of CD8 T cells in Susac syndrome. Sequencing targeted TCR beta in blood CD8+ and CD4+ T cells. TEMRA cells underwent FACS enrichment and CD8+ and CD4+ T cells underwent negative isolation. The CDR3 runs to 17 residues. Germline CDR1 DFQATT, CDR2 SNEGSKA (reference sequence). The J segment lost 7 bases and the V segment lost 3 bases, leaving 13 bases of the junction unmatched. The RNA input was 0.5 to 1 ug, and it was reverse transcribed with random hexamers. Amplification of TCR beta CDR3 was carried out by immunoSEQ multiplex PCR, which covered 54 Vbeta and 13 Jbeta segments. TCRdb processed the immunoSEQ multiplex PCR reads anew with MiXCR; each CDR3 protein has one entry. The table lists 150,000 to 200,000 distinct CDR3 sequences, around 95% of them singletons.

V and J are TRBV20-1 and TRBJ2-1; 12 bases fit TRBD2. The sample comprised CD4+ T cells from PBMCs. The receptor was isolated from a human donor in good health. This CDR3 reads CSASSGVGLAGGNEQFF. The CDR3 region has the DNA TGCAGTGCTAGCTCCGGAGTGGGGCTAGCGGGAGGGAATGAGCAGTTCTTC.